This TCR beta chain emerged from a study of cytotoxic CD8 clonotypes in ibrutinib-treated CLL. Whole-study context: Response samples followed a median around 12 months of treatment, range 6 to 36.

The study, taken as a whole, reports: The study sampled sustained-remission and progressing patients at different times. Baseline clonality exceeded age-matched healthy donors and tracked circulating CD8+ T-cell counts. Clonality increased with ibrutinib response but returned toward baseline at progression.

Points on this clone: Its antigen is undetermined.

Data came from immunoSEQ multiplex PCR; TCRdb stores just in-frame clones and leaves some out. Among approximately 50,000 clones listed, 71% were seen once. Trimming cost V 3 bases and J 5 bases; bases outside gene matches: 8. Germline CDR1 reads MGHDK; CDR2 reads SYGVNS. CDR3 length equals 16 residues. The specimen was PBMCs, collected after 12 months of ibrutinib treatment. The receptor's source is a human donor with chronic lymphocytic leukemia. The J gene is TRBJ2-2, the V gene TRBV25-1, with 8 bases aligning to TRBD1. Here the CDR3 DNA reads TGTGCCAGCAGTGATCCTAGACAGGGGTTTACCGGGGAGCTGTTTTTT. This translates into CASSDPRQGFTGELFF.